In its sample, the clone carrying this TCR beta chain was seen once. Its antigen is not known. The CDR3 loop spans 15 amino acids. V was cut by 2 bases and J by 8 bases, with 13 bases left in between. Germline V CDR1 and CDR2: LGHNA, YSLEER. This specimen belongs to a study of PD-1 blockade in classical Hodgkin lymphoma. About the study: Treatment was intravenous nivolumab, 3 mg/kg every 2 weeks, until progression. Overall study results and limits: Patients with a complete response exhibited baseline diversity comparable to newly diagnosed patients. Newly diagnosed patients were said to have less baseline TCR diversity than healthy donors did.

The sample's time point: cycle 4 day 1 (C4D1), after around six weeks of nivolumab. Following autologous stem cell transplantation, relapse occurred in every patient, and exposure to brentuximab vedotin varied. TCRdb's table, derived via immunoSEQ multiplex PCR, lists solely in-frame clones and lacks some. The table lists under 60,000 clones, roughly 86% of them singletons. The starting material was peripheral blood mononuclear cells (PBMCs), obtained before the fourth cycle of nivolumab. The chain links TRBV4-3 to TRBJ1-6; D unresolved. The TCR was taken from a human donor with classical Hodgkin lymphoma. The chain's CDR3 is CASSQTRGSYSPLHF. The CDR3 DNA is TGCGCCAGCAGCCAAACCCGAGGCAGTTATTCACCCCTCCACTTT.